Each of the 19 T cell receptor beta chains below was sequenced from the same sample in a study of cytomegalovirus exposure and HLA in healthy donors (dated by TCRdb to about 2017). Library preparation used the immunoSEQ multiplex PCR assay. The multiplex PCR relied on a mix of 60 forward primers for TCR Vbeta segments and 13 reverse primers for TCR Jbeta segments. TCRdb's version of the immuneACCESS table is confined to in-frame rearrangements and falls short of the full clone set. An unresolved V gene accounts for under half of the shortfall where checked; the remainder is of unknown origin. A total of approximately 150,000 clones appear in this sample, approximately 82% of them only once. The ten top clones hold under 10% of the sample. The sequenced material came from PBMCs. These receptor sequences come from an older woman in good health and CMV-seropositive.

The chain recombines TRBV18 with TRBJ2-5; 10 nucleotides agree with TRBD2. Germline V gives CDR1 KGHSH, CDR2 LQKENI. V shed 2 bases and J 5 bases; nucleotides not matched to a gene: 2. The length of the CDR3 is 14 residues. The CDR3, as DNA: TGTGCCAGCTCACCATCTAGCGGGAGTGAGACCCAGTACTTC. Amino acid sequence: CASSPSSGSETQYF.

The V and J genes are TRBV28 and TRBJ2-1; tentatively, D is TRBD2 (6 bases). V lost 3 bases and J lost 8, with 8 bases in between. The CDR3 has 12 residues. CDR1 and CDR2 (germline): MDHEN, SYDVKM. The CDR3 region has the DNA TGTGCCAGCAGTTTTCGGAGGGATGAGCAGTTCTTC. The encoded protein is CASSFRRDEQFF.

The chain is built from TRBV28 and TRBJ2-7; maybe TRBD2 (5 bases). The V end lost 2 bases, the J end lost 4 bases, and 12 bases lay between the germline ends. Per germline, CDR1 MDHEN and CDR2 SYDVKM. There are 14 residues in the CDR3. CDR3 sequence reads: CASSLEGRKYEQYF. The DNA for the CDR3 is TGTGCCAGCAGTTTAGAGGGTCGCAAATACGAGCAGTACTTC.

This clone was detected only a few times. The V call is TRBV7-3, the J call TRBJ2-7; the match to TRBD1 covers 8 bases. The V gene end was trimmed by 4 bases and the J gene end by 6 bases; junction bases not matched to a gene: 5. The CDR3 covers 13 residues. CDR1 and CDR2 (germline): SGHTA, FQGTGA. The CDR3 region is CASSYGQGGEQYF. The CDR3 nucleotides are TGTGCCAGCAGCTACGGACAGGGCGGCGAGCAGTACTTC.

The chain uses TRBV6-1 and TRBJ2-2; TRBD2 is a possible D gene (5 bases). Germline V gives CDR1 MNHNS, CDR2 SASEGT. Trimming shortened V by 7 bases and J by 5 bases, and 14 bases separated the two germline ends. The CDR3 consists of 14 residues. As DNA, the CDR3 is TGTGCCAGCACAGAGGGCCACCTTACCGGGGAGCTGTTTTTT. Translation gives CASTEGHLTGELFF.

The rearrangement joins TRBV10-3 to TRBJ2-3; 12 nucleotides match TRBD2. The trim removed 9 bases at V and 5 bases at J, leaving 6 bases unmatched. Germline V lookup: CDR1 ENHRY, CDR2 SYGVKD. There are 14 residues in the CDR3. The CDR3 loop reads CAMRLAGDEDTQYF. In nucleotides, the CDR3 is TGTGCCATGAGACTAGCGGGAGACGAAGATACGCAGTATTTT.

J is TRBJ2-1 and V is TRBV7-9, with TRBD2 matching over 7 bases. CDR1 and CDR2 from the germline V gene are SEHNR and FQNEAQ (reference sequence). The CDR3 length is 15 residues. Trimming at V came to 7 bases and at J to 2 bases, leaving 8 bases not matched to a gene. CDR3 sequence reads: CASTLTGGTYNEQFF. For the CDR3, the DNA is TGTGCCAGCACCTTGACCGGGGGGACCTACAATGAGCAGTTCTTC. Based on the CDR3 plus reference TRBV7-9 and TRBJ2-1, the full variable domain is DTGVSQNPRHKITKRGQNVTFRCDPISEHNRLYWYRQTLGQGPEFLTYFQNEAQLEKSRLLSDRFSAERPKGSFSTLEIQRTEQGDSAMYLCASTLTGGTYNEQFFGPGTRLTVL.

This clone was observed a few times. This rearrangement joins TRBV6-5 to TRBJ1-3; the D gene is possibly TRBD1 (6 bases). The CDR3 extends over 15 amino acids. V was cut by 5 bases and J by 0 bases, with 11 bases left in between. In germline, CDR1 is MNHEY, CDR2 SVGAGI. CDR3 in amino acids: CASSPGHFSGNTIYF. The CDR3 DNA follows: TGTGCCAGCAGTCCGGGACACTTCTCTGGAAACACCATATATTTT.

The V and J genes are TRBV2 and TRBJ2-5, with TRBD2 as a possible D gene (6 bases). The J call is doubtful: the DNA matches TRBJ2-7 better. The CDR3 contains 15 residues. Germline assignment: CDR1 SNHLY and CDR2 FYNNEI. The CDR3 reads CASSETGAGSYEQYF. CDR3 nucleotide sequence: TGTGCCAGCAGTGAAACGGGAGCAGGGTCCTACGAGCAGTACTTC.

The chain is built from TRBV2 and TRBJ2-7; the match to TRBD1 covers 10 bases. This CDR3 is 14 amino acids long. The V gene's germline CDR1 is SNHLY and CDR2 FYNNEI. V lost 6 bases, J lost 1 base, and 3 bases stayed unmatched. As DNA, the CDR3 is TGTGCCAGCAGAGGGGACAGGGGATCCTACGAGCAGTACTTC. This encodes CASRGDRGSYEQYF.

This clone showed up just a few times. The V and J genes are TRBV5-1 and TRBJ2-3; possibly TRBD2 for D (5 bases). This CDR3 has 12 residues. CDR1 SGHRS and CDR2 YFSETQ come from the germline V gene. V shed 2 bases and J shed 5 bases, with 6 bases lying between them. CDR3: CASSLGGDTQYF. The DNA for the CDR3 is TGCGCCAGCAGCTTAGGAGGAGATACGCAGTATTTT.

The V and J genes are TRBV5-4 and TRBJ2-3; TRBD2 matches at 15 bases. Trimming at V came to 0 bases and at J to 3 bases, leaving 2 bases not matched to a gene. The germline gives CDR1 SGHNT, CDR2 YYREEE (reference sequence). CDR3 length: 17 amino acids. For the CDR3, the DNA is TGTGCCAGCAGCTTGGCCGGACTAGCGGGAGGGACAGATACGCAGTATTTT. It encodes CASSLAGLAGGTDTQYF.

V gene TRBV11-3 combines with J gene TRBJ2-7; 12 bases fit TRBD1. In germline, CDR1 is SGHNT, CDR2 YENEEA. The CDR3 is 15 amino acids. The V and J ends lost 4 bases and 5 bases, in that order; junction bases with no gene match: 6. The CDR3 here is CASSSGTGGYHEQYF. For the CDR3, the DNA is TGTGCCAGCAGCTCCGGGACAGGGGGCTACCACGAGCAGTACTTC.

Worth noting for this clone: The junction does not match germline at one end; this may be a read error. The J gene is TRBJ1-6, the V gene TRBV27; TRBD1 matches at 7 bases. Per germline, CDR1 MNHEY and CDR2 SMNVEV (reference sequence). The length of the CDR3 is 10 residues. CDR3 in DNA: TGTGCCAGCACCCCTGGGACAGTAACATTT. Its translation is CASTPGTVTF.

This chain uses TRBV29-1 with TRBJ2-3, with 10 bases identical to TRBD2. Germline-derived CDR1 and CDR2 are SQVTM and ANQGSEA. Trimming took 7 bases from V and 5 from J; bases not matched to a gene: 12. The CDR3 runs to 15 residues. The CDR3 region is CSAQSLSGRQDTQYF. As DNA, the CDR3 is TGCAGCGCCCAGAGCCTTAGCGGGAGGCAAGATACGCAGTATTTT.

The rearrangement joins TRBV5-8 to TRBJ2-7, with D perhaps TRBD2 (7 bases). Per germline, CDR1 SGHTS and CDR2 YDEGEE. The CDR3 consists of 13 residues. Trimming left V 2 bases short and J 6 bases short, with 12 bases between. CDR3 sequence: CASSFRGAGEQYF. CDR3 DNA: TGTGCCAGCAGCTTCCGGGGGGCGGGCGAGCAGTACTTC.

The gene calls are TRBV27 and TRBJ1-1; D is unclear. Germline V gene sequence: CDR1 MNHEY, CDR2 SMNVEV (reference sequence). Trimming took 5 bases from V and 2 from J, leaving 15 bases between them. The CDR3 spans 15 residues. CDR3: CASSGRRYSNTEAFF. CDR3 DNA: TGTGCCAGCAGTGGGAGGCGATACTCTAACACTGAAGCTTTCTTT.

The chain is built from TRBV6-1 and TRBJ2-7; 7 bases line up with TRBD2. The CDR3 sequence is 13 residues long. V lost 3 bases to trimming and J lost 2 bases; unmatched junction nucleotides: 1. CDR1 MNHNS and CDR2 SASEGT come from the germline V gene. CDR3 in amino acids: CASSDLAAYEQYF. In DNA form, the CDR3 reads TGTGCCAGCAGTGATCTAGCGGCCTACGAGCAGTACTTC.

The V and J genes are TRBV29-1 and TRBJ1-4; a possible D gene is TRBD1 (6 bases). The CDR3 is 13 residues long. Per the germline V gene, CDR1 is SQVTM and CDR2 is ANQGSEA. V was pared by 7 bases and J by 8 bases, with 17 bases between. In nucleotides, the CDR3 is TGCAGCGCCCGGGGGGGCGCAGGGGAAAAACTGTTTTTT. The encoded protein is CSARGGAGEKLFF.